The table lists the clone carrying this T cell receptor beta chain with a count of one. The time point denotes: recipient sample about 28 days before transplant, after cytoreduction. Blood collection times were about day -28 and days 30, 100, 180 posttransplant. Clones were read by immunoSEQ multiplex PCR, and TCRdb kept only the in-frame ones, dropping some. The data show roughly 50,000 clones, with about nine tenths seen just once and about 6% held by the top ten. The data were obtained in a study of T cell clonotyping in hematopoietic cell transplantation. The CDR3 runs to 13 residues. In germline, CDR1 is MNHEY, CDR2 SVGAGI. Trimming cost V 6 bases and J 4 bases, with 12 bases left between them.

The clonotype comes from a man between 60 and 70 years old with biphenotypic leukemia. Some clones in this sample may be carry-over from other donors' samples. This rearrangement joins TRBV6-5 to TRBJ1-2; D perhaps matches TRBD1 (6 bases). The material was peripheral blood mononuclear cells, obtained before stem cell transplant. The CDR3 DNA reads TGTGCCAGCAGCCGACAGGTAGCCTATGGCTACACCTTC. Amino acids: CASSRQVAYGYTF.